The next 5 T cell receptor beta chains were all read from a single sample in a study of T cell repertoires in cytomegalovirus infection. TCRdb re-called the reads with MiXCR, one entry per CDR3 protein. The sample has 300,000 or so distinct CDR3 sequences; roughly 25% are singletons. Antigen specificity for these receptors is unknown. The source was cultured PBMCs, collected from culture after CMV antigen stimulation. These receptors all come from a human donor in good health (CMV status not recorded). Some clones in this sample may be carry-over from other donors' samples.

This clonotype has a handful of counts. The V gene is TRBV20-1, the J gene TRBJ2-1; 9 bases map to TRBD2. The V gene end was trimmed by 0 bases and the J gene end by 0 bases; junction bases not matched to a gene: 3. Germline V gene lookup returns CDR1 DFQATT and CDR2 SNEGSKA (reference sequence). The CDR3 runs 16 residues. CDR3: CSAREASGASYNEQFF. The CDR3 nucleotides read TGCAGTGCTAGAGAAGCTAGCGGGGCCTCCTACAATGAGCAGTTCTTC.

The chain couples TRBV9 to TRBJ1-1; 7 bases fit TRBD1. The V and J ends lost 4 bases and 0 bases, in that order; junction bases with no gene match: 6. CDR3 length: 15 amino acids. CDR1 SGDLS and CDR2 YYNGEE come from the germline V gene. The CDR3 loop reads CASSTQDRLNTEAFF. The CDR3 DNA sequence: TGTGCCAGCAGCACCCAGGACAGGTTGAACACTGAAGCTTTCTTT.

This clonotype showed up many times. This chain joins TRBV11-2 and TRBJ1-2; 8 bases align to TRBD1. This CDR3 spans 13 amino acids. V lost 5 bases, J lost 3 bases, and 2 bases stayed unmatched. CDR1 is SGHAT, CDR2 FQNNGV, per germline. For the CDR3, the DNA is TGTGCCAGCAGCCCGGGACAGGACTATGGCTACACCTTC. This sequence encodes CASSPGQDYGYTF.

The rearrangement links TRBV7-9 to TRBJ1-4; no reliable D call. V lost 3 bases, J lost 0 bases, and 14 bases lay in between. This CDR3 contains 17 residues. CDR1 is SEHNR, CDR2 FQNEAQ, per germline (reference sequence). As DNA, the CDR3 is TGTGCCAGCAGCTTTTACAGTTTCGATGCAACTAATGAAAAACTGTTTTTT. Encoded protein: CASSFYSFDATNEKLFF.

This clonotype was recorded a few times. The V gene is TRBV7-2, the J gene TRBJ2-7, with 7 bases that match TRBD1. Germline CDR1 is SGHTA and CDR2 is FQGNSA. V trimming: 0 bases; J trimming: 1 base; junction bases outside the gene matches: 12. CDR3 length: 18 amino acids. The CDR3 region is CASSLAGRQGGLSYEQYF. The CDR3 DNA reads TGTGCCAGCAGCTTAGCAGGGAGACAGGGTGGGCTTTCCTACGAGCAGTACTTC.